The following is a T cell receptor (beta chain) sequence with its context. TCRdb's copy holds only in-frame clones and misses some; the assay was immunoSEQ multiplex PCR. The sample holds about 68,000 clones; 95% to 97% are singletons and the top ten take more than 0.25%. This entry comes from a study of technical replicates of blood from a handful of donors. The CDR3 covers 13 residues. J lost 9 bases, V lost 8 bases, and 10 bases had no gene match. Germline lookup yields CDR1 MDHEN and CDR2 SYDVKM. This clonotype was obtained from a human donor in good health. Input material: T cells isolated from PBMCs. The chain links TRBV28 to TRBJ1-2, with TRBD1 identical over 9 bases. In DNA, the CDR3 is TGTGCCAGCGGGCCCTCGGACAGGGGACGCTACACCTTC. It encodes CASGPSDRGRYTF.